The subject of this entry is one T cell receptor (beta chain). This sample was taken from a study of T-cell reconstitution after alpha-beta-depleted transplantation in children. Germline V CDR1 and CDR2: LNHNV, YYDKDF (reference sequence). Trimming stripped 0 bases from V and 2 bases from J, with 6 bases between. CDR3 length equals 14 residues. Unique molecular identifiers were used to barcode this TCRbeta library. MiXCR was run by TCRdb on the PCR reads, yielding one entry per CDR3 protein. In the table there are about 610,000 distinct CDR3 sequences, about 10% of which are singletons. Sequences were derived from PBMCs from the stem cell graft donor, sampled from the stem cell graft. The rearrangement joins TRBV15 to TRBJ2-3; no clear D. The TCR comes from a human donor who donated a stem cell graft to a child with acute myeloid leukemia. In nucleotides, the CDR3 is TGTGCCACCAGCAGAGAACAGTCCACAGATACGCAGTATTTT. As protein: CATSREQSTDTQYF. Filled out from reference TRBV15 and TRBJ2-3, the complete variable domain reads DAMVIQNPRYQVTQFGKPVTLSCSQTLNHNVMYWYQQKSSQAPKLLFHYYDKDFNNEADTPDNFQSRRPNTSFCFLDIRSPGLGDTAMYLCATSREQSTDTQYFGPGTRLTVL.